These 19 T cell receptor beta chains share one sample of origin, sequenced in a study of blood T cell repertoires in COVID-19. This table comes from immunoSEQ multiplex PCR, and its TCRdb copy is limited to in-frame clones, with some not included. The table lists tens of thousands of clones, about three quarters of them singletons, with about 35% in the top ten. Source material: peripheral blood. All receptors derive from a man between 60 and 75 years old with acute or convalescent COVID-19.

This clone was observed a single time. The chain has TRBV19 and TRBJ2-4, with TRBD1 matching over 7 bases. Germline CDR1 and CDR2: LNHDA and SQIVND (reference sequence). This CDR3 contains 12 residues. V dropped 8 bases and J dropped 5; count of bases not matched to a gene: 3. The CDR3 coding sequence is TGTGCCAGTCGGACAGGCGAAAACATTCAGTACTTC. Its protein product is CASRTGENIQYF.

The chain has TRBV7-2 and TRBJ2-1; 8 nucleotides align to TRBD2. In germline, CDR1 is SGHTA, CDR2 FQGNSA. The CDR3 is 14 amino acids. V was pared by 5 bases and J by 5 bases, with 5 bases of the junction left unmatched. CDR3 nucleotides: TGTGCCAGCAGCCCCAGGACTAGCAACAATGAGCAGTTCTTC. This translates into CASSPRTSNNEQFF.

In its sample, this clone was seen once. The rearrangement links TRBV21-1 to TRBJ2-1; TRBD1, as called in the table, went unchecked against the DNA. TRBV21-1 is recorded as a pseudogene. The CDR3 runs to 19 residues. The CDR3 is CASSKGKDRDHPYHNEQFF. For the CDR3, the DNA is TGTGCCAGCAGCAAAGGGAAAGACAGGGACCACCCTTACCACAATGAGCAGTTCTTC.

The chain joins TRBV9 to TRBJ2-2; D is unresolved. In germline, CDR1 is SGDLS, CDR2 YYNGEE. V lost 1 base, J lost 6 bases, and 10 bases lay in between. The CDR3 spans 14 residues. CDR3 bases: TGTGCCAGCAGCGTAAACGGGTTATCCGGGGAGCTGTTTTTT. This gives the protein CASSVNGLSGELFF. The full variable domain, in which reference TRBV9 and TRBJ2-2 provide the parts outside the CDR3, is DSGVTQTPKHLITATGQRVTLRCSPRSGDLSVYWYQQSLDQGLQFLIQYYNGEERAKGNILERFSAQQFPDLHSELNLSSLELGDSALYFCASSVNGLSGELFFGEGSRLTVL.

This rearrangement joins TRBV28 to TRBJ2-4; TRBD1 aligns across 12 bases. Germline V gives CDR1 MDHEN, CDR2 SYDVKM. Germline trimming cut 8 bases from V and 1 base from J; bases unmatched to any gene: 18. The CDR3 covers 20 residues. The CDR3 spells CASETPRDRGRPGAKNIQYF. The CDR3 coding sequence is TGTGCCAGCGAGACCCCCCGGGACAGGGGGCGCCCCGGGGCCAAAAACATTCAGTACTTC. Based on the CDR3 plus reference TRBV28 and TRBJ2-4, the full variable domain is DVKVTQSSRYLVKRTGEKVFLECVQDMDHENMFWYRQDPGLGLRLIYFSYDVKMKEKGDIPEGYSVSREKKERFSLILESASTNQTSMYLCASETPRDRGRPGAKNIQYFGAGTRLSVL.

This chain links TRBV6-1 with TRBJ1-1, with TRBD1 as a possible D gene (6 bases). The ends were cut back, 2 bases at V and 4 bases at J, with 11 bases in the middle. The CDR3 totals 14 residues. Germline CDR1 is MNHNS and CDR2 is SASEGT. In DNA, the CDR3 is TGTGCCAGCAGTGAAAATCAGGGGTTCACTGAAGCTTTCTTT. Translated: CASSENQGFTEAFF.

This rearrangement joins TRBV5-8 to TRBJ2-4, with D hard to call. V lost 3 bases, J lost 0 bases, and 10 bases lay in between. This CDR3 is built from 15 residues. CDR1 is SGHTS, CDR2 YDEGEE, per germline. CDR3 sequence: CASSYWAKAKNIQYF. DNA for the CDR3: TGTGCCAGCAGCTATTGGGCCAAAGCCAAAAACATTCAGTACTTC. Drawing the rest from reference TRBV5-8 and TRBJ2-4, the complete variable domain is EAGVTQSPTHLIKTRGQQATLRCSPISGHTSVYWYQQALGLGLQFLLWYDEGEERNRGNFPPRFSGRQFPNYSSELNVNALELEDSALYLCASSYWAKAKNIQYFGAGTRLSVL.

V is TRBV10-3 and J is TRBJ2-2, with 9 bases that match TRBD1. Trimming removed 6 bases from V and 5 bases from J; junction bases left unmatched: 4. The germline gives CDR1 ENHRY, CDR2 SYGVKD. The CDR3 sequence is 14 residues long. CDR3 in amino acids: CAIRPGQGTGELFF. The DNA for the CDR3 is TGTGCCATCAGACCCGGACAGGGGACCGGGGAGCTGTTTTTT.

This clone was seen a few times. J is TRBJ1-1 and V is TRBV28, with 9 bases that match TRBD1. Germline assignment: CDR1 MDHEN and CDR2 SYDVKM. With V trimmed by 6 bases and J by 11 bases, 10 bases remained unmatched. This CDR3 is 13 amino acids long. The CDR3, as DNA: TGTGCCAGCAGGGACAGGGGCATTAGGCGGGCTTTCTTT. It translates to CASRDRGIRRAFF.

This chain connects TRBV30 to TRBJ1-5; 10 nucleotides line up with TRBD1. The germline gives CDR1 GTSNPN, CDR2 SVGIG (reference sequence). Germline trimming cut 4 bases from V and 6 bases from J; bases unmatched to any gene: 3. The CDR3 has 13 amino acids. CDR3 residues: CAWTTGGGQPQHF. In nucleotides, the CDR3 is TGTGCCTGGACGACAGGGGGCGGTCAGCCCCAGCATTTT.

The genes are TRBV19 and TRBJ2-1; possibly TRBD1 for D (6 bases). CDR1 and CDR2 from the germline V gene are LNHDA and SQIVND (reference sequence). The CDR3 has 13 residues. Trimming took 6 bases from V and 6 from J, leaving 12 bases between them. The CDR3 DNA sequence: TGTGCCAGTAGGTTGGACAGCTCCAATGAGCAGTTCTTC. It is translated as CASRLDSSNEQFF. The variable domain in full, completed from reference TRBV19 and TRBJ2-1, reads DGGITQSPKYLFRKEGQNVTLSCEQNLNHDAMYWYRQDPGQGLRLIYYSQIVNDFQKGDIAEGYSVSREKKESFPLTVTSAQKNPTAFYLCASRLDSSNEQFFGPGTRLTVL.

DNA for the CDR3: TGTGCCAGCTCACCTGTGACGGGGAACACTGAAGCTTTCTTT. It encodes CASSPVTGNTEAFF. The chain is built from TRBV18 and TRBJ1-1; D is uncertain. The length of the CDR3 is 14 residues. The V gene's germline CDR1 is KGHSH and CDR2 LQKENI. The V and J ends lost 3 bases and 1 base respectively, with 9 bases between them.

This rearrangement joins TRBV9 to TRBJ2-1; 8 positions match TRBD2. The V gene end was trimmed by 3 bases and the J gene end by 8 bases; junction bases not matched to a gene: 19. Germline V gene lookup returns CDR1 SGDLS and CDR2 YYNGEE. The CDR3 is 18 residues long. As DNA, the CDR3 is TGTGCCAGCAGCGGCGTAGGAGGATCGAGCGGGAGCTCAGATGAGCAGTTCTTC. Amino acids: CASSGVGGSSGSSDEQFF.

This sequence joins TRBV10-2 and TRBJ2-3, with D tentatively TRBD2 (5 bases). This CDR3 has 15 amino acids. V lost 5 bases and J lost 6, with 18 bases in between. In germline, CDR1 is WSHSY, CDR2 SAAADI. CDR3 amino acids: CASSPSSSRADTQYF. The CDR3 nucleotides read TGCGCCAGCAGTCCTTCTAGCTCCCGCGCGGATACGCAGTATTTT.

The rearrangement links TRBV5-4 to TRBJ2-7; D is undetermined. The germline V gene encodes CDR1 SGHNT and CDR2 YYREEE (reference sequence). V was cut by 2 bases and J by 3 bases, with 12 bases left in between. The CDR3 extends over 14 amino acids. DNA of the CDR3: TGTGCCAGCAGCTTTCGTGCTAATTACTACGAGCAGTACTTC. Residues: CASSFRANYYEQYF.

The rearrangement uses TRBV27 and TRBJ2-3, with 9 bases matching TRBD2. CDR1 MNHEY and CDR2 SMNVEV come from the germline V gene (reference sequence). The V gene end was trimmed by 4 bases and the J gene end by 6 bases; junction bases not matched to a gene: 11. This CDR3 contains 16 residues. The CDR3 DNA reads as TGTGCCAGCAGTTCCCCGTTAGCGGGAGCGGGGGATACGCAGTATTTT. This encodes CASSSPLAGAGDTQYF.

The V and J genes are TRBV5-4 and TRBJ2-3, with TRBD2 matching 7 bases. Germline CDR1 reads SGHNT; CDR2 reads YYREEE (reference sequence). The CDR3 consists of 15 residues. After removal of 1 base from V and 3 bases from J, the junction contained 5 bases not matched to a gene. As DNA, the CDR3 is TGTGCCAGCAGCTTGCCGGGAGGACGAACAGATACGCAGTATTTT. Protein sequence: CASSLPGGRTDTQYF.

The rearrangement uses TRBV5-1 and TRBJ2-7; 9 positions agree with TRBD1. The V gene end was trimmed by 4 bases and the J gene end by 2 bases; junction bases not matched to a gene: 13. Germline V CDR1 and CDR2: SGHRS, YFSETQ. There are 17 residues in the CDR3. CDR3 DNA sequence: TGCGCCAGCAGCGGCGGACAGGGGTTTGTGGATCCCTACGAGCAGTACTTC. This gives the protein CASSGGQGFVDPYEQYF.

The chain carries TRBV5-3 and TRBJ2-7; D is undetermined. TRBV5-3 is classed as an ORF, of uncertain function. The ends were cut back, 8 bases at V and 8 bases at J, with 17 bases in the middle. The CDR3 spans 12 residues. CDR3 sequence: CASLPVGRKQYF. Here the CDR3 DNA reads TGTGCCAGCCTCCCGGTTGGTCGTAAGCAGTACTTC.